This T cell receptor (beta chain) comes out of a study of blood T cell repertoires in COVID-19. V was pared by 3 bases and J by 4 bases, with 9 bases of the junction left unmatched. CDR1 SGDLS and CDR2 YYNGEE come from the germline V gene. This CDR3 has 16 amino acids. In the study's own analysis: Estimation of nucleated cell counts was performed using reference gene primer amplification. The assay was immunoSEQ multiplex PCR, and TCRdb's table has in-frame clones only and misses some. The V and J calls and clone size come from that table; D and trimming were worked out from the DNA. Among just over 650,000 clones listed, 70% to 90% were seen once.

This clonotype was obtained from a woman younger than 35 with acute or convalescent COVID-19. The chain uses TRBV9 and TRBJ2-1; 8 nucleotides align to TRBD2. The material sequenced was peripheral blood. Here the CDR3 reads CASSAPVGGGYNEQFF. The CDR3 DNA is TGTGCCAGCAGCGCGCCCGTGGGCGGGGGGTACAATGAGCAGTTCTTC.